This T cell receptor beta chain was observed in a study of regulatory T cells in long-lasting Graves disease. CDR3-region Arm-PCR and iRepertoire HTBI primers produced the TCR beta libraries. Using its own MiXCR run on the multiplex PCR reads, TCRdb lists one record per CDR3 protein. The sample yields hundreds of thousands of distinct CDR3 sequences, roughly 14% seen once. Time point of the sample: newly diagnosed GD, antithyroid drugs for less than 3 months. PBMC RNA was the source of the TCR library. Trimming left V 1 base short and J 6 bases short, with 3 bases between. CDR3 length: 12 residues. Germline lookup yields CDR1 MNHEY and CDR2 SVGAGI. In this sample, this clonotype turned up a few times. These data were also reused for a study on T cells in Graves' hyperthyroidism and ophthalmopathy. That work adds: HTBI primers were used for first-round RT-PCR of the TCR CDR3.

The specimen comprised peripheral blood mononuclear cells (PBMCs), sampled at new diagnosis, from a patient treated with antithyroid drugs. This sequence originates from a man younger than 45 with Graves disease. V gene TRBV6-5 combines with J gene TRBJ2-2; D is ambiguous. This CDR3 is CASSYWSGELFF. CDR3 DNA sequence: TGTGCCAGCAGTTACTGGTCCGGGGAGCTGTTTTTT.